The sequence of this T cell receptor beta chain was determined in a study of blood T cell repertoires in COVID-19. Study-level information: The origin of the acute and convalescent COVID-19 samples was the United States, Italy and Spain. Sources were T cells, B-cell-depleted T cells, or PBMCs; the material itself was cDNA or gDNA.

Original processing methods: Scientists estimated how many nucleated cells there were by amplifying reference gene primers. Libraries were prepared by immunoSEQ multiplex PCR; TCRdb keeps only in-frame clonotypes and omits some of them. V, J and clone size reflect that table, while D and trimming were determined from the DNA. The sample records roughly 47,000 clones, about 88% being singletons. This CDR3 spans 11 amino acids. The germline V and J ends were trimmed by 6 bases and 6 bases, with 7 bases remaining between them. The germline CDR1 and CDR2 sequences are ENHRY and SYGVKD. The clonotype originates from a man between 65 and 85 years old with active COVID-19. Sequencing was carried out using peripheral blood. The chain uses TRBV10-3 and TRBJ2-3; a weak D match, TRBD2 (5 bases). The CDR3 DNA is TGTGCCATCAGGCGGACTGATACGCAGTATTTT. Translating gives CAIRRTDTQYF.